These 2 T cell receptor beta chains originate from one sample sequenced in a study of human T cells and chemical hapten exposure. As to time point: patch test 2, 6 weeks after DPC sensitization. Stated treatment: therapeutic diphenylcyclopropenone sensitization with weekly scalp DPC. TCRdb itself ran the RACE reads through MiXCR, one entry per CDR3 protein. The sample carries about 89,000 distinct CDR3 sequences, about 10% recorded once. The sample was whole blood, taken in connection with sensitization to the hapten diphenylcyclopropenone (DPC). These receptors were taken from a man in his forties with alopecia areata. Some clones in this sample may be carry-over from other donors' samples.

This clonotype was recorded a few times. This chain uses TRBV5-5 with TRBJ2-5, with TRBD2 identical over 10 bases. The CDR3 has 16 amino acids. Trimming took 4 bases from V and 1 from J; bases not matched to a gene: 7. Germline CDR1 SGHKS, CDR2 YYEKEE (reference sequence). The CDR3 DNA sequence: TGTGCCAGCAGCGCTGGCCGGACTAGCGGCCAAGAGACCCAGTACTTC. Translating it yields CASSAGRTSGQETQYF. The full variable domain, with the rest looked up from reference TRBV5-5 and TRBJ2-5, is DAGVTQSPTHLIKTRGQQVTLRCSPISGHKSVSWYQQVLGQGPQFIFQYYEKEERGRGNFPDRFSARQFPNYSSELNVNALLLGDSALYLCASSAGRTSGQETQYFGPGTRLLVL.

This clonotype was counted a few times. The gene calls are TRBV28 and TRBJ1-2; 12 bases are a match to TRBD1. The germline CDR1 and CDR2 sequences are MDHEN and SYDVKM. The CDR3 is 16 amino acids. V dropped 6 bases and J dropped 5; count of bases not matched to a gene: 10. CDR3 region: CASSTGTGGVGYGYTF. For the CDR3, the DNA is TGTGCCAGCAGCACCGGGACAGGGGGCGTAGGGTATGGCTACACCTTC.